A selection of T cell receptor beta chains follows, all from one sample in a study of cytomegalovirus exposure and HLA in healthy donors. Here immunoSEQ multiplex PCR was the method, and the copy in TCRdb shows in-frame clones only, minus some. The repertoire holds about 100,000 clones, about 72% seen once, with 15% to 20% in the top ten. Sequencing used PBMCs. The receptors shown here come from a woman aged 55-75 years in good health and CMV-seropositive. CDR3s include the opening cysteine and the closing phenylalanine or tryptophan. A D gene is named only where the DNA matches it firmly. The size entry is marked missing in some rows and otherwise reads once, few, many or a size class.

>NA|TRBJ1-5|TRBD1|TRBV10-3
TGTGCCATCAGTGGATACAGGGGATCCAATCAGCCCCAGCATTTT
CAISGYRGSNQPQHF
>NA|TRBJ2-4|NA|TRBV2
TGTGCCAGCAGTGACTCTAGGAACATTCAGTACTTC
CASSDSRNIQYF
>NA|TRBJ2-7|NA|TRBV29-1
TGCAGCGTTGACAGGGGCCACGAGCAGTACTTC
CSVDRGHEQYF
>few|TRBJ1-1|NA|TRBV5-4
TGTGCCAGCAGCCCCGGGGGGGTAGGGAGGAACACTGAAGCTTTCTTT
CASSPGGVGRNTEAFF
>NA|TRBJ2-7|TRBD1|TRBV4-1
TGCGCCAGCAGCCCGTCGGGACAGACCTACGAGCAGTACTTC
CASSPSGQTYEQYF
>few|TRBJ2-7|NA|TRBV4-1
TGCGCCAGCAGCCAATACGGGTCCTACGAGCAGTACTTC
CASSQYGSYEQYF
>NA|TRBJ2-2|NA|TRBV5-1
TGCGCCAGCAGCCTTTGGACTTCCTTTAACACCGGGGAGCTGTTTTTT
CASSLWTSFNTGELFF
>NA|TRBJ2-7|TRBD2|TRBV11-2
TGTGCCAGCAGCCGGGCCGGGACTAGCATTACCTACGAGCAGTACTTC
CASSRAGTSITYEQYF
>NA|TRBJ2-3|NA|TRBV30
TGTGCCTGGAGTGTATTGGGGCTTGGCACAGATACGCAGTATTTT
CAWSVLGLGTDTQYF
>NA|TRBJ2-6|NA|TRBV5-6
TGTGCCAGCAGCTTCGGGGGTGCAGGGGCCAACGTCCTGACTTTC
CASSFGGAGANVLTF
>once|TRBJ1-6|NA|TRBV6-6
TGTGCCAGCAGTCTAACGACAGTGAGTTCACCCCTCCACTTT
CASSLTTVSSPLHF
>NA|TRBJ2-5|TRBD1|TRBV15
TGTGCCACCAGCAGGGACAGGTCTATAGAGACCCAGTACTTC
CATSRDRSIETQYF
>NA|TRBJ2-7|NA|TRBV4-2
TGTGCCAGCAGCCAAGGTTTCAGCGCGTCCTACGAGCAGTACTTC
CASSQGFSASYEQYF
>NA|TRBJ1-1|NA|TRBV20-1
TGCAGTGCTAGATTAAACACTGAAGCTTTCTTT
CSARLNTEAFF
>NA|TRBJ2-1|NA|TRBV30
TGTGCCTGGAGTGTGGTCAGAAGCTCCTACAATGAGCAGTTCTTC
CAWSVVRSSYNEQFF
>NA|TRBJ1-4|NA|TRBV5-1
TGCGCCAGCAGCTTGGGACAGCTTGCAACTAATGAAAAACTGTTTTTT
CASSLGQLATNEKLFF
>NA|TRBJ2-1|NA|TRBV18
TGTGCCAGTGACCTGGGGCAGAACAATGAGCAGTTCTTC
CASDLGQNNEQFF
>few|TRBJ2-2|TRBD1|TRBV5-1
TGCGCCAGCAGCCCGGACAGGGGTAACACCGGGGAGCTGTTTTTT
CASSPDRGNTGELFF
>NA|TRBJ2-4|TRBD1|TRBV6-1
TGTGCCAGCAGTCGGGACAGACAAAACATTCAGTACTTC
CASSRDRQNIQYF
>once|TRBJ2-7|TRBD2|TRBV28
TGTGCCAGCAGTTCCTCTAGCGGGAGCTCCTACGAGCAGTACTTC
CASSSSSGSSYEQYF
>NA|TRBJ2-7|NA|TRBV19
TGTGCCAGTAGACTGAGGGGAGGTACCTACGAGCAGTACTTC
CASRLRGGTYEQYF
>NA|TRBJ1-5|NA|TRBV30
TGTGCCTGGAGTGTACAGGGCCGGAGCAATCAGCCCCAGCATTTT
CAWSVQGRSNQPQHF